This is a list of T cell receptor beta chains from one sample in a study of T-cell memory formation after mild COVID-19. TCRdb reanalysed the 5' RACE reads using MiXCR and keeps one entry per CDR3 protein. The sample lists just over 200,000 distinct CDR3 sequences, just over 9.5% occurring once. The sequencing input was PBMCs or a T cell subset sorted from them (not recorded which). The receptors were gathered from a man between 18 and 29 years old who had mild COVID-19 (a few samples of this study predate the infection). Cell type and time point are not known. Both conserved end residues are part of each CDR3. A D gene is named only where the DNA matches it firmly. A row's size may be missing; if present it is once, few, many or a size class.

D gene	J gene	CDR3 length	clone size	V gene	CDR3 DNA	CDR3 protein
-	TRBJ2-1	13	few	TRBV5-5	TGTGCCAGCAGCTTGGTATTAGCCAATGAGCAGTTCTTC	CASSLVLANEQFF
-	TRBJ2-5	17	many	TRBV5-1	TGCGCCAGCAGCTTGGTTCGGGCAGGAACGATACAAGAGACCCAGTACTTC	CASSLVRAGTIQETQYF
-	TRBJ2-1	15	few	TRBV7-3	TGTGCCAGCAGCCCGATAGCAGGCTCCTACAATGAGCAGTTCTTC	CASSPIAGSYNEQFF
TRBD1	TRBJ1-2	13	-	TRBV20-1	TGCAGTGCTGAGGGGGCGACGAACTATGGCTACACCTTC	CSAEGATNYGYTF
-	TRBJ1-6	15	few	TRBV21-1	TGTGCCAGCAGCAAAGTTGGATCCTATAATTCACCCCTCCACTTT	CASSKVGSYNSPLHF
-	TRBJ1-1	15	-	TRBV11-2	TGTGCCAGCACCCGTGCACGGGGACCCCACACTGAAGCTTTCTTT	CASTRARGPHTEAFF
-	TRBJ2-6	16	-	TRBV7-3	TGTGCCAGCAGCGCCATCACAGGGACTGGGGCCAACGTCCTGACTTTC	CASSAITGTGANVLTF
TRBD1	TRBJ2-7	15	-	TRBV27	TGTGCCAGCAGTTCCGCCGGACAGGGGACCTACGAGCAGTACTTC	CASSSAGQGTYEQYF
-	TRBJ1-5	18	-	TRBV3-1	TGTGCCAGCAGCCATGGGCCTAATATGCCGGGGAGCAATCAGCCCCAGCATTTT	CASSHGPNMPGSNQPQHF
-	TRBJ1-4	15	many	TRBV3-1	TGTGCCAGCAGCCAAGCGCGTGTAACTAATGAAAAACTGTTTTTT	CASSQARVTNEKLFF
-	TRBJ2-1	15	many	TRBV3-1	TGTGCCAGCAGCGGCATGGTTCGAGATTACAATGAGCAGTTCTTC	CASSGMVRDYNEQFF
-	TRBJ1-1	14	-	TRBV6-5	TGTGCCAGCAGTTACTCGGCAGGTAGGACTGAAGCTTTCTTT	CASSYSAGRTEAFF
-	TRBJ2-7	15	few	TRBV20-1	TGCAGTGCTAGAGGGCCTACTCGAAGGATCGACGAGCAGTACTTC	CSARGPTRRIDEQYF
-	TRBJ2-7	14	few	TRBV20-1	TGCAGTGCCCATTCCGGGGGCCTCTCCTACGAGCAGTACTTC	CSAHSGGLSYEQYF
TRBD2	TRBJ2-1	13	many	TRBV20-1	TGCAGTGCTAGCGGGGGGGCTGGGTATGAGCAGTTCTTC	CSASGGAGYEQFF
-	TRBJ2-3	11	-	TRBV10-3	TGTGCCATCAGCAGCACAGATACGCAGTATTTT	CAISSTDTQYF
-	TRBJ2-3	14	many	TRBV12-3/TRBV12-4	TGTGCCAGCACCCGCGGTGGGGGCACAGATACGCAGTATTTT	CASTRGGGTDTQYF
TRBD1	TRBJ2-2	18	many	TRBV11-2	TGTGCCAGCAGCTTAGTTTTATCCGGGACAGCGAACACCGGGGAGCTGTTTTTT	CASSLVLSGTANTGELFF
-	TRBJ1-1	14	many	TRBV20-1	TGCAGTGCTTCGCCTCTCAAGCTGGACACTGAAGCTTTCTTT	CSASPLKLDTEAFF
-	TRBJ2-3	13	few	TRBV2	TGTGCCAGCAGGTCTAGCGGCACAGATACGCAGTATTTT	CASRSSGTDTQYF
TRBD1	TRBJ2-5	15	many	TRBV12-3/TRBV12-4	TGTGCCAGCAGTTTTTCCCCGGACAGGGGGGAGACCCAGTACTTC	CASSFSPDRGETQYF
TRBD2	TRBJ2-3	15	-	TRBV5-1	TGCGCCAGCAGCTTGTTAGCGGGGGTGACAGATACGCAGTATTTT	CASSLLAGVTDTQYF
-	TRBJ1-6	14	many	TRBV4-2	TGTGCCAGCAGCTTCCGGGACTATAATTCACCCCTCCACTTT	CASSFRDYNSPLHF
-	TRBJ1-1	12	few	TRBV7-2	TGTGCCAGCAGCTTAGCTACCACTGAAGCTTTCTTT	CASSLATTEAFF
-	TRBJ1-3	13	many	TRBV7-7	TGTGCCAGCAGCCCCAGCTCTGGAAACACCATATATTTT	CASSPSSGNTIYF
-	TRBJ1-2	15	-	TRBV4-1	TGCGCCAGCAGCCACCCACGGGGGGGGCCAGGTGGCTACACCTTC	CASSHPRGGPGGYTF
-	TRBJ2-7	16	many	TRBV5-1	TGCGCCAGCAGCATGGCCGGGACCCCCGGCCTATGGGAGCAGTACTTC	CASSMAGTPGLWEQYF
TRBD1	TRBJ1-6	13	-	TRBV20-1	TGCAGTGCAGGGGGCTCGGGGAATTCACCCCTCCACTTT	CSAGGSGNSPLHF
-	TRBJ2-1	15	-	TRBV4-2	TGTGCCAGCAGCCAAGCAGCCAACCCCTACAATGAGCAGTTCTTC	CASSQAANPYNEQFF
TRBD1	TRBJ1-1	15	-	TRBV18	TGTGCCAGCTCGCGATTGACAGGGGTGGGCACTGAAGCTTTCTTT	CASSRLTGVGTEAFF
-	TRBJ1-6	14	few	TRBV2	TGTGCCAGCAGTGACCAGGGACGGAATTCACCCCTCCACTTT	CASSDQGRNSPLHF
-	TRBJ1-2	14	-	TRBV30	TGTGCCTGGACCTCTCGGCCCCAAAACTATGGCTACACCTTC	CAWTSRPQNYGYTF
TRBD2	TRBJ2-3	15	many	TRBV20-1	TGCAGTGCGCTGAATATAGCGGGGAGCACAGATACGCAGTATTTT	CSALNIAGSTDTQYF
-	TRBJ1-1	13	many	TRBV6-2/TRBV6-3	TGTGCCAGCATAACAGAACCGAACACTGAAGCTTTCTTT	CASITEPNTEAFF
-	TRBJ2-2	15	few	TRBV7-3	TGTGCCAGCAGCCCAGTGGGCCCGAACACCGGGGAGCTGTTTTTT	CASSPVGPNTGELFF
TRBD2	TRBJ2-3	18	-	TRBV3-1	TGTGCCAGCAGCCCGTCGACTAGCGGGGGCGCCTACACAGATACGCAGTATTTT	CASSPSTSGGAYTDTQYF
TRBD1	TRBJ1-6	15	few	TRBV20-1	TGCAGTGCTAGAGTAAAGTCGGGACAGGAATCACCCCTCCACTTT	CSARVKSGQESPLHF
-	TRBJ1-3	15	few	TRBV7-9	TGTGCCAGCAGCCGCCGGGCATACTCTGGAAACACCATATATTTT	CASSRRAYSGNTIYF
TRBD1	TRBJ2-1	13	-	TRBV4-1	TGCGCCAGCAGCCGGAACAGGGGGGATGAGCAGTTCTTC	CASSRNRGDEQFF
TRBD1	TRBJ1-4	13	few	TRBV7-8	TGTGCCAGCAGCTCAAGTAAGACAGGGAGTGAAGCTTTT	CASSSSKTGSEAF
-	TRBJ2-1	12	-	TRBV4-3	TGCGCCAGCAGCCAAGAGGGGAGTGAGCAGTTCTTC	CASSQEGSEQFF
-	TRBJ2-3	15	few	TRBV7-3	TGTGCCAGCAGCTTAACCGGGTTGGAGTCAGATACGCAGTATTTT	CASSLTGLESDTQYF
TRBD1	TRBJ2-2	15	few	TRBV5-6	TGTGCCAGCAGGCCCGGGACAGGGGACACCGGGGAGCTGTTTTTT	CASRPGTGDTGELFF
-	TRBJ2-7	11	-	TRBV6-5	TGTGCCACCACCGGATCCTACGAGCAGTACTTC	CATTGSYEQYF
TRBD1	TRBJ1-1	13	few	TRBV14	TGTGCCAGCCGAACAGGGGGTGGGACTGAAGCTTTCTTT	CASRTGGGTEAFF
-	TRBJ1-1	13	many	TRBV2	TGTGCCAGCAGTGTGGTAGAGAACACTGAAGCTTTCTTT	CASSVVENTEAFF
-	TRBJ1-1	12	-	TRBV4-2	TGTGCCAGCAGCCAAGTGCAGGGAAAAGCTTTCTTT	CASSQVQGKAFF
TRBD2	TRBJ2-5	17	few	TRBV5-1	TGCGCCAGCAGCGATCCTAGCGGGGGAGGCCGGAGGGAGACCCAGTACTTC	CASSDPSGGGRRETQYF
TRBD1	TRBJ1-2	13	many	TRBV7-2	TGTGCCAGCAGACCAGGGGGCGCCTATGGCTACACCTTC	CASRPGGAYGYTF
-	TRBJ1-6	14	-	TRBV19	TGTGCCAGTAGCGCGGGGGCCCGGAATTCACCCCTCCACTTT	CASSAGARNSPLHF
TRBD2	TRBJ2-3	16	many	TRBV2	TGTGCCAGCAGTGCTAGCGGGGTCTTTCCCACAGATACGCAGTATTTT	CASSASGVFPTDTQYF
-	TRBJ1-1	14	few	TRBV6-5	TGTGCCAGCAGTTACTCCTTGATGAACACTGAAGCTTTCTTT	CASSYSLMNTEAFF
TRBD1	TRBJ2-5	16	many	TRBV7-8	TGTGCCAGCAGCGAGGTTCGGGACAGGGGGCAAGAGACCCAGTACTTC	CASSEVRDRGQETQYF
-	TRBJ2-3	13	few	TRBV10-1	TGCGCCAGCAGGGAGACTAGCACAGATACGCAGTATTTT	CASRETSTDTQYF
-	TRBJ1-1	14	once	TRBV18	TGTGCCAGCTCACCAGAGAATGGGGGCACTGAAGCTTTCTTT	CASSPENGGTEAFF
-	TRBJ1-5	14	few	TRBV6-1	TGTGCCAGCAGTGAACAGGGACCTAATCAGCCCCAGCATTTT	CASSEQGPNQPQHF
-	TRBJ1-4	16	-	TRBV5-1	TGCGCCAGCAGCGCCGGGGATCAGGGATTCAATGAAAAACTGTTTTTT	CASSAGDQGFNEKLFF
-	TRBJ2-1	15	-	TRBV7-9	TGTGCCAGCAGGGCCAGACTAGTTTCCTACAATGAGCAGTTCTTC	CASRARLVSYNEQFF